The T cell receptor (beta chain) under discussion was sequenced for a study of blood T cells in healthy people across ages. Study observations and caveats: Observed TCR beta diversity showed a strong correlation with the percentage of naive T cells as measured by flow cytometry. While age rose, TCR beta diversity per million T cells dropped in a roughly linear way.

Trimming left V 2 bases short and J 0 bases short, with 10 bases between. CDR3 size: 14 residues. Germline assignment: CDR1 DFQATT and CDR2 SNEGSKA (reference sequence). Using a J-beta primer mix together with a sample-barcoded 5' primer, a second PCR was run for roughly 6 to 11 cycles. Each CDR3 protein gets one entry after TCRdb re-called the 5' RACE reads with MiXCR. The sample has about 1.6 million distinct CDR3 sequences, about 32% seen once; the top ten hold about 10%. This clonotype has only a few counts. Its antigen is not identified. This TCR was recovered from a woman in her twenties or thirties in good health. The sequencing input was blood. This chain connects TRBV20-1 to TRBJ2-5; no firm D call. This CDR3 reads CSARNRKYQETQYF. In DNA, the CDR3 is TGCAGTGCTAGAAACCGGAAGTACCAAGAGACCCAGTACTTC.